This T cell receptor (beta chain) was observed in a study of Ad26.COV2.S vaccination and SARS-CoV-2 variants. This clone was seen once. The antigen is not known. This sample's treatment: 15 to 20 received Ad26.COV2.S at low or high dose, single or two shots; 5 received placebo; per-sample allocation not given. Sampling was done on day 63 after the first vaccine or placebo injection. Notes on the study in general: Possible underestimation of total T cell responses by the TCR breadth and depth analyses was noted.

Only in-frame clones appear in the TCRdb table, and some are missing; sequencing was by immunoSEQ multiplex PCR. The sample shows 430,000 or so clones, around 90% of them seen only once. V was shortened by 3 bases and J by 6 bases, with 17 bases between the two germline ends. The CDR3 runs 15 residues. Germline V gene lookup returns CDR1 LNHDA and CDR2 SQIVND (reference sequence). This sequence joins TRBV19 and TRBJ1-2; maybe TRBD1 (5 bases). The source was peripheral blood, collected in a trial of Ad26.COV2.S vaccine versus placebo. The sequence was collected from a person between 18 and 59 years old who received the Ad26.COV2.S COVID-19 vaccine or a placebo. CDR3 DNA sequence: TGTGCCAGTAGTATCCTCAGCACGCTGGGACATGGCTACACCTTC. This encodes CASSILSTLGHGYTF. Supplemented by reference TRBV19 and TRBJ1-2, the full variable domain reads DGGITQSPKYLFRKEGQNVTLSCEQNLNHDAMYWYRQDPGQGLRLIYYSQIVNDFQKGDIAEGYSVSREKKESFPLTVTSAQKNPTAFYLCASSILSTLGHGYTFGSGTRLTVV.